This TCR beta chain was identified during a study of T cells in Graves' hyperthyroidism and ophthalmopathy. Amplification of TCR beta CDR3 regions was performed using RNA transcripts as template. Initially, a first-round RT-PCR of the TCR CDR3 employed the HTBI primer set. TCRdb recomputed calls from the multiplex PCR reads with MiXCR, one row per CDR3 protein. Of about 300,000 distinct CDR3 sequences detected, about 19% appear once; the ten largest clones hold under 45%. This clonotype was seen at least ten times. Germline CDR1 MDHEN, CDR2 SYDVKM. J was trimmed by 7 bases and V by 4 bases; bases with no gene match: 5. This CDR3 has 15 residues.

The clonotype originates from a man between 50 and 59 years old with Graves' ophthalmopathy. The specimen was blood. The chain combines TRBV28 with TRBJ2-3; 13 bases align to TRBD2. CDR3 protein: CASSSTSGRPNTQYF. Written as DNA, the CDR3 is TGTGCCAGCAGTTCGACTAGCGGGAGGCCGAATACGCAGTATTTT.